These 32 T cell receptor beta chains originate from one sample sequenced in a study of cytomegalovirus exposure and HLA in healthy donors. The PCR ran on 60 Vbeta and 13 Jbeta primers. Measured with immunoSEQ multiplex PCR; TCRdb has only the in-frame clones, and not every one. The sample includes 140,000 to 150,000 clones, about 80% seen only once; the top ten take 1.7%. The specimen sequenced was PBMCs. The receptors stem from a woman in her 30s in good health and CMV-seronegative.

The CDR3 here is CASRMTGEGANVLTF. CDR3 bases: TGTGCCAGCAGAATGACAGGGGAAGGGGCCAACGTCCTGACTTTC. V and J are TRBV7-9 and TRBJ2-6, with TRBD1 matching 8 bases. Losses at the gene ends were 6 bases for V and 4 bases for J; bases not matched to a gene: 5. This CDR3 is built from 15 residues. From germline, CDR1 is SEHNR and CDR2 FQNEAQ (reference sequence). Drawing the rest from reference TRBV7-9 and TRBJ2-6, the complete variable domain is DTGVSQNPRHKITKRGQNVTFRCDPISEHNRLYWYRQTLGQGPEFLTYFQNEAQLEKSRLLSDRFSAERPKGSFSTLEIQRTEQGDSAMYLCASRMTGEGANVLTFGAGSRLTVL.

The genes are TRBV2 and TRBJ1-4, with D perhaps TRBD1 (5 bases). Germline V gene lookup returns CDR1 SNHLY and CDR2 FYNNEI. The CDR3 runs 15 residues. V was shortened by 3 bases and J by 0 bases, with 8 bases between the two germline ends. CDR3 in amino acids: CASSDGGTTNEKLFF. The CDR3 DNA is TGTGCCAGCAGTGATGGGGGGACAACTAATGAAAAACTGTTTTTT.

V and J are TRBV29-1 and TRBJ2-1; D not resolved. CDR1 is SQVTM and CDR2 is ANQGSEA in the germline V gene. V dropped 3 bases and J dropped 0 bases, with 9 bases sitting between them. This CDR3 has 14 amino acids. CDR3 region: CSVEAPSSYNEQFF. In DNA form, the CDR3 reads TGCAGCGTTGAGGCCCCCAGCTCCTACAATGAGCAGTTCTTC.

This chain joins TRBV6-5 and TRBJ1-2, with D unclear. In germline, CDR1 is MNHEY, CDR2 SVGAGI. V lost 6 bases and J lost 6, with 17 bases in between. The CDR3 runs 14 residues. CDR3 nucleotide sequence: TGTGCCAGCAGCGGTGGGCAGACCAAAGATGGCTACACCTTC. Protein sequence: CASSGGQTKDGYTF.

Points on this clone: One end of the junction does not line up with germline, which may come from a read error. J is TRBJ2-1 and V is TRBV5-1; D is unclear. Germline V gives CDR1 SGHRS, CDR2 YFSETQ. The CDR3 sequence is 16 residues long. The CDR3 protein is CASSPSLYPSYNERFF. The DNA of the CDR3 is TGCGCCAGCAGCCCCTCTCTGTACCCTTCCTACAATGAGCGGTTCTTC.

The chain links TRBV5-1 to TRBJ1-5; no clear D gene. Per germline, CDR1 SGHRS and CDR2 YFSETQ. The CDR3 loop spans 14 amino acids. Trimming shortened V by 4 bases and J by 2 bases, and 10 bases separated the two germline ends. The DNA of the CDR3 is TGCGCCAGCAGCCCTGAGGGTGGCAATCAGCCCCAGCATTTT. Residues: CASSPEGGNQPQHF.

The gene calls are TRBV4-1 and TRBJ1-2; the D is unclear. The V gene's germline CDR1 is MGHRA and CDR2 YSYEKL. CDR3 length equals 14 residues. Trimming removed 0 bases from V and 6 bases from J, with 11 bases in between. The CDR3 sequence is CASSQDGGRDGYTF. CDR3 bases: TGCGCCAGCAGCCAAGATGGAGGGCGGGATGGCTACACCTTC.

This clone has just one count. This chain joins TRBV15 and TRBJ2-3; possible D gene TRBD2, 6 bases. CDR1 and CDR2 from the germline V gene are LNHNV and YYDKDF (reference sequence). V was trimmed by 3 bases and J by 2 bases, leaving 12 bases between them. CDR3 length: 15 residues. The DNA for the CDR3 is TGTGCCACCAGCAGCGGGGGACCCAACACAGATACGCAGTATTTT. Its protein product is CATSSGGPNTDTQYF.

This chain links TRBV9 with TRBJ1-1; possibly TRBD1 for D (5 bases). Germline V gene sequence: CDR1 SGDLS, CDR2 YYNGEE. V was trimmed by 3 bases and J by 2 bases, leaving 8 bases between them. This CDR3 is built from 13 residues. The CDR3 spells CASSDRFNTEAFF. As DNA, the CDR3 is TGTGCCAGCAGCGACAGGTTCAACACTGAAGCTTTCTTT.

The V call is TRBV5-1, the J call TRBJ2-1, with 8 bases lining up with TRBD2. Trimming cost V 0 bases and J 10 bases; bases outside gene matches: 9. This CDR3 has 15 amino acids. Germline CDR1 reads SGHRS; CDR2 reads YFSETQ. The chain's CDR3 is CASSLGPAGVREQFF. CDR3 coding DNA: TGCGCCAGCAGCTTGGGTCCAGCGGGGGTACGGGAGCAGTTCTTC. The variable domain in full, completed from reference TRBV5-1 and TRBJ2-1, reads KAGVTQTPRYLIKTRGQQVTLSCSPISGHRSVSWYQQTPGQGLQFLFEYFSETQRNKGNFPGRFSGRQFSNSRSEMNVSTLELGDSALYLCASSLGPAGVREQFFGPGTRLTVL.

The rearrangement links TRBV2 to TRBJ1-1, with 11 bases that match TRBD1. Germline V gives CDR1 SNHLY, CDR2 FYNNEI. The CDR3 consists of 17 residues. Germline trimming cut 6 bases from V and 3 bases from J; bases unmatched to any gene: 12. The CDR3 nucleotides read TGTGCCAGCAGCGCCCCGGACAGGGGGCGCCGGGACACTGAAGCTTTCTTT. Protein sequence: CASSAPDRGRRDTEAFF. The entire variable domain, with the rest obtained from reference TRBV2 and TRBJ1-1, is as follows: EPEVTQTPSHQVTQMGQEVILRCVPISNHLYFYWYRQILGQKVEFLVSFYNNEISEKSEIFDDQFSVERPDGSNFTLKIRSTKLEDSAMYFCASSAPDRGRRDTEAFFGQGTRLTVV.

V is TRBV5-6 and J is TRBJ1-1; 7 nucleotides align to TRBD1. This CDR3 contains 14 residues. With V trimmed by 3 bases and J by 5 bases, 7 bases remained unmatched. CDR1 and CDR2 (germline): SGHDT, YYEEEE. The DNA for the CDR3 is TGTGCCAGCAGCTCGCAGACAGGGTTAACTGAAGCTTTCTTT. Residues: CASSSQTGLTEAFF.

The V call is TRBV28, the J call TRBJ1-1; maybe TRBD1 (5 bases). The CDR3 runs 16 residues. V dropped 1 base and J dropped 2 bases, with 14 bases sitting between them. Germline V CDR1 and CDR2: MDHEN, SYDVKM. The DNA for the CDR3 is TGTGCCAGCAGTTTATTCGGGGGGGGAGTTAACACTGAAGCTTTCTTT. It translates to CASSLFGGGVNTEAFF.

The V gene is TRBV9, the J gene TRBJ1-1; D not resolved. CDR1 is SGDLS, CDR2 YYNGEE, per germline. The V end was cut by 0 bases, the J end by 2 bases, with 5 bases between. This CDR3 spans 13 amino acids. The CDR3 coding sequence is TGTGCCAGCAGCGTAGACACAAACACTGAAGCTTTCTTT. This translates into CASSVDTNTEAFF.

This rearrangement joins TRBV19 to TRBJ1-4; weak D call: TRBD1 (6 bases). With 3 bases removed from V and 7 bases from J, the gap between germline ends came to 15 bases. This CDR3 region has 15 residues. The V gene's germline CDR1 is LNHDA and CDR2 SQIVND (reference sequence). The CDR3 coding sequence is TGTGCCAGTAGTATCCCGACAGGACCGGTTGAAAAACTGTTTTTT. Translated, it gives CASSIPTGPVEKLFF.

Only one count was recorded for this clone. V and J are TRBV19 and TRBJ2-5, with 8 bases fitting TRBD2. The J segment lost 5 bases and the V segment lost 5 bases, leaving 4 bases of the junction unmatched. The CDR3 length is 13 residues. From germline, CDR1 is LNHDA and CDR2 SQIVND (reference sequence). The CDR3 DNA reads as TGTGCCAGTAGTCCGGGACTAGTGGAGACCCAGTACTTC. Translation: CASSPGLVETQYF.

This clone was detected a few times. The chain links TRBV27 to TRBJ2-7; TRBD2 matches at 12 bases. Germline V lookup: CDR1 MNHEY, CDR2 SMNVEV (reference sequence). Unmatched junction bases numbered 4, after V lost 2 bases and J lost 11 bases. This CDR3 comprises 13 residues. CDR3 sequence (DNA): TGTGCCAGCAGTTTACGGACTAGCGGGGAGAAGTACTTC. It encodes CASSLRTSGEKYF.

The CDR3 DNA reads TGCAGCGTTCGAGAGCGGGGTAGTACAGATACGCAGTATTTT. This sequence encodes CSVRERGSTDTQYF. This chain connects TRBV29-1 to TRBJ2-3; 7 nucleotides match TRBD2. The CDR3 is made up of 14 amino acids. Trimming took 5 bases from V and 3 from J; bases not matched to a gene: 8. The germline V gene encodes CDR1 SQVTM and CDR2 ANQGSEA.

The rearrangement links TRBV6-6 to TRBJ2-1; tentatively, D is TRBD1 (6 bases). From germline, CDR1 is MNHNY and CDR2 SVGAGI (reference sequence). The V end lost 3 bases, the J end lost 0 bases, and 9 bases lay between the germline ends. This CDR3 spans 15 amino acids. The CDR3 bases are TGTGCCAGCAGTTATAAGGACAGCTCCTACAATGAGCAGTTCTTC. Protein sequence: CASSYKDSSYNEQFF.

The chain employs TRBV4-1 and TRBJ1-2; 7 bases map to TRBD1. Germline assignment: CDR1 MGHRA and CDR2 YSYEKL. V shed 0 bases and J 5 bases; nucleotides not matched to a gene: 15. CDR3 length equals 18 residues. CDR3 amino acids: CASSQERTGHWAFYGYTF. CDR3 coding DNA: TGCGCCAGCAGCCAAGAACGGACAGGACACTGGGCTTTTTATGGCTACACCTTC.

This clone was observed once. This chain connects TRBV5-1 to TRBJ1-2, with 12 bases lining up with TRBD1. CDR1 is SGHRS and CDR2 is YFSETQ in the germline V gene. The CDR3 has 17 residues. The J segment lost 6 bases and the V segment lost 0 bases, leaving 9 bases of the junction unmatched. The CDR3 loop reads CASSLDGTGGLFDGYTF. The CDR3 DNA follows: TGCGCCAGCAGCTTGGACGGGACAGGGGGCTTATTCGATGGCTACACCTTC.

The gene calls are TRBV21-1 and TRBJ1-1; the table's TRBD1 call for D was not verified on the DNA. TRBV21-1 is an annotated pseudogene. This CDR3 has 12 amino acids. CDR3 sequence reads: CASSKTRGEAFF. As DNA, the CDR3 is TGTGCCAGCAGCAAAACAAGGGGTGAAGCTTTCTTT.

The V and J genes are TRBV28 and TRBJ1-6; D uncertain. Germline-derived CDR1 and CDR2 are MDHEN and SYDVKM. Trimming removed 5 bases at V and 11 bases at J, with 10 bases between. The CDR3 length is 12 residues. The CDR3 bases are TGTGCCAGCAGTATCCGAGTCGCACCCCTCCACTTT. Translating gives CASSIRVAPLHF.

The CDR3 loop reads CASSDTRGKGEKLFF. CDR3 DNA: TGCGCCAGCAGCGATACCAGGGGGAAAGGGGAAAAACTGTTTTTT. The V and J genes are TRBV5-1 and TRBJ1-4, with TRBD1 identical over 7 bases. The CDR3 runs to 15 residues. Germline CDR1 SGHRS, CDR2 YFSETQ. Unmatched junction bases numbered 11, after V lost 4 bases and J lost 8 bases.

V gene TRBV10-3 combines with J gene TRBJ1-1, with 9 positions matching TRBD1. The CDR3 has 14 amino acids. Losses at the gene ends were 7 bases for V and 3 bases for J; bases not matched to a gene: 6. Looked up from germline, CDR1 is ENHRY and CDR2 is SYGVKD. CDR3 protein: CAINPTGGYTEAFF. The CDR3 coding sequence is TGTGCCATCAACCCGACAGGGGGATACACTGAAGCTTTCTTT.

This chain connects TRBV5-8 to TRBJ2-7, with D possibly being TRBD2 (7 bases). CDR3 length: 19 amino acids. Germline lookup yields CDR1 SGHTS and CDR2 YDEGEE. Trimming took 4 bases from V and 2 from J, leaving 28 bases between them. CDR3 nucleotides: TGTGCCAGCAGCCTAGCGGCGTTTCTGGGGGCAGGTTTTGCCTACGAGCAGTACTTC. It codes for CASSLAAFLGAGFAYEQYF.

This clone appeared a few times. The chain combines TRBV5-4 with TRBJ1-1; D is ambiguous. The CDR3 runs 11 residues. Trimming stripped 4 bases from V and 1 base from J, with 2 bases between. The V gene's germline CDR1 is SGHNT and CDR2 YYREEE (reference sequence). The CDR3 reads CASSQNTEAFF. In nucleotides, the CDR3 is TGTGCCAGCAGCCAGAACACTGAAGCTTTCTTT.

J is TRBJ1-1 and V is TRBV6-5, with 9 bases aligning to TRBD1. Germline-derived CDR1 and CDR2 are MNHEY and SVGAGI. V was clipped by 10 bases and J by 2 bases; unmatched bases: 8. This CDR3 comprises 14 residues. CDR3 sequence (DNA): TGTGCCACATACAGGGGGCCCGTCAACACTGAAGCTTTCTTT. This sequence encodes CATYRGPVNTEAFF.

V and J are TRBV11-2 and TRBJ2-5, with D maybe TRBD1 (5 bases). CDR3 size: 14 residues. The V and J ends lost 6 bases and 3 bases respectively, with 14 bases between them. CDR1 and CDR2 from the germline V gene are SGHAT and FQNNGV. The chain's CDR3 is CASSFTGAKETQYF. The CDR3 DNA follows: TGTGCCAGCAGTTTTACAGGAGCTAAAGAGACCCAGTACTTC.

The V and J genes are TRBV5-4 and TRBJ1-4; D unresolved. CDR1 is SGHNT, CDR2 YYREEE, per germline (reference sequence). The CDR3 totals 13 residues. V lost 5 bases, J lost 0 bases, and 5 bases lay in between. The CDR3 sequence: CASSPATNEKLFF. The CDR3 DNA is TGTGCCAGCAGTCCTGCAACTAATGAAAAACTGTTTTTT.

This clone was found a few times. DNA for the CDR3: TGTGCCAGCAGCCCGGGGGTTAATGAAAAACTGTTTTTT. This translates into CASSPGVNEKLFF. The chain links TRBV7-3 to TRBJ1-4; TRBD1 might be the D (5 bases). Trimming removed 5 bases from V and 4 bases from J, with 8 bases in between. CDR3 length: 13 residues. Per germline, CDR1 SGHTA and CDR2 FQGTGA.

In this sample, this clone turned up once. This chain joins TRBV6-1 and TRBJ2-7, with TRBD1 matching over 11 bases. This CDR3 contains 14 residues. V gave up 8 bases and J gave up 3 bases; unmatched junction bases: 6. The V gene's germline CDR1 is MNHNS and CDR2 SASEGT. The CDR3 region has the DNA TGTGCCAGCGCCGGGACAGGGGGTTTCTACGAGCAGTACTTC. Translation gives CASAGTGGFYEQYF.